The source of this TCR beta chain is a study of preoperative IRX-2 immunotherapy in early breast cancer. Sequencing was performed with immunoSEQ multiplex PCR; in TCRdb, only in-frame clones are kept and a portion is missing. The sample has 20,000 to 30,000 clones, over 75% seen once; the top ten hold approximately 9.4%. Treatment of the sample: preoperative locoregional IRX-2 cytokine immunotherapy. Samples came from a phase Ib trial of preoperative locoregional IRX-2 cytokine immunotherapy. The CDR3 is made up of 14 amino acids. Trimming took 7 bases from V and 2 from J; bases not matched to a gene: 5. Germline CDR1 reads SNHLY; CDR2 reads FYNNEI.

The sequence came from a human donor with breast cancer. The genes are TRBV2 and TRBJ2-7; 10 bases agree with TRBD1. The sample was tumor tissue, taken after IRX-2 immunotherapy. The CDR3 here is CASTAGQGAYEQYF. Here the CDR3 DNA reads TGTGCCAGCACTGCCGGACAGGGGGCCTACGAGCAGTACTTC.